The 24 T cell receptor beta chains below all came from one sample that was sequenced in a study of blood T cell repertoires in COVID-19. Data came from immunoSEQ multiplex PCR; TCRdb stores just in-frame clones and leaves some out. This repertoire shows some 300,000 clones, around 90% found once; its top ten account for roughly 4.3%. The sample was PBMCs or T cells enriched from blood (not recorded which). The receptors were gathered from a woman between 18 and 30 years old with acute COVID-19.

This chain links TRBV7-9 with TRBJ2-3; TRBD1 aligns across 8 bases. The CDR3 is 17 amino acids. The V segment lost 5 bases and the J segment 4 bases; nucleotides outside the gene matches: 14. Germline V gives CDR1 SEHNR, CDR2 FQNEAQ (reference sequence). The chain's CDR3 is CASSHPWTGPTADTQYF. The CDR3 bases are TGTGCCAGCAGCCACCCGTGGACAGGGCCGACCGCAGATACGCAGTATTTT.

The V gene is TRBV7-9, the J gene TRBJ1-5, with TRBD1 matching 7 bases. V shed 3 bases and J 5 bases; nucleotides not matched to a gene: 13. Germline V gene data show CDR1 as SEHNR and CDR2 as FQNEAQ (reference sequence). The CDR3 length is 17 residues. In nucleotides, the CDR3 is TGTGCCAGCAGCTTTAACAGGGGCCCTAGCTGGGATCAGCCCCAGCATTTT. It codes for CASSFNRGPSWDQPQHF.

The CDR3 region has the DNA TGTGCGACGCGGGAAATGGCAGATACGCAGTATTTT. This gives the protein CATREMADTQYF. This chain uses TRBV28 with TRBJ2-3, with a possible D match to TRBD2 (6 bases). The CDR3 consists of 12 residues. Looked up from germline, CDR1 is MDHEN and CDR2 is SYDVKM.

V gene TRBV11-2 combines with J gene TRBJ2-2; 7 nucleotides align to TRBD1. Germline assignment: CDR1 SGHAT and CDR2 FQNNGV. With 2 bases clipped from V and 5 bases from J, the junction kept 5 bases outside the gene matches. This CDR3 comprises 15 residues. CDR3 bases: TGTGCCAGCAGCTTAACGACAGGGATAACCGGGGAGCTGTTTTTT. Its protein is CASSLTTGITGELFF.

The chain combines TRBV2 with TRBJ1-1; no clear D gene. The CDR3 sequence is 15 residues long. V dropped 1 base and J dropped 3 bases, with 12 bases sitting between them. The germline V gene encodes CDR1 SNHLY and CDR2 FYNNEI. CDR3: CASSEGRLADTEAFF. In nucleotides, the CDR3 is TGTGCCAGCAGTGAAGGCCGTCTGGCGGACACTGAAGCTTTCTTT.

In this sample, this clone turned up once. The CDR3 here is CASSPQDTSYEQYF. The CDR3 coding sequence is TGCGCCAGCAGCCCACAGGATACCTCCTACGAGCAGTACTTC. The chain links TRBV5-1 to TRBJ2-7; D is perhaps TRBD1 (5 bases). The CDR3 has 14 amino acids. Looked up from germline, CDR1 is SGHRS and CDR2 is YFSETQ. Trimming pared 4 bases from V and 0 bases from J, leaving 11 bases between.

This chain links TRBV18 with TRBJ2-5; 8 bases align to TRBD1. The V gene end was trimmed by 11 bases and the J gene end by 0 bases; junction bases not matched to a gene: 8. Germline V CDR1 and CDR2: KGHSH, LQKENI. CDR3 size: 14 residues. The CDR3 reads CASQGQENQETQYF. The CDR3 DNA sequence: TGTGCCTCCCAGGGACAGGAAAACCAAGAGACCCAGTACTTC.

J is TRBJ1-6 and V is TRBV20-1; maybe TRBD1 (6 bases). Germline loops: CDR1 DFQATT, CDR2 SNEGSKA (reference sequence). CDR3 length equals 13 residues. V lost 3 bases to trimming and J lost 9 bases, with 12 bases between them. CDR3 coding DNA: TGCAGTGCTAGTCAACAGGGCGGTTCACCCCTCCACTTT. As protein: CSASQQGGSPLHF.

This clone has just one count. The J gene is TRBJ1-1, the V gene TRBV5-1, with D possibly TRBD1 on 6 matching bases. Trimming removed 1 base at V and 8 bases at J, with 12 bases between. From germline, CDR1 is SGHRS and CDR2 YFSETQ. This CDR3 spans 13 amino acids. DNA for the CDR3: TGCGCCAGCAGCTTGAATTCGGGACAAGAAGCTTTCTTT. Amino acids: CASSLNSGQEAFF.

The V gene is TRBV27, the J gene TRBJ2-7, with D hard to call. The V gene lost 6 bases and the J gene lost 6 bases, with 24 bases spanning the gap. The germline CDR1 and CDR2 sequences are MNHEY and SMNVEV (reference sequence). The CDR3 is 16 residues long. The CDR3 reads CASSLLSDVIPLEQYF. CDR3 DNA sequence: TGTGCCAGCAGCCTACTATCCGACGTAATCCCCCTCGAGCAGTACTTC.

V usage is TRBV11-3 and J usage is TRBJ2-5; the D gene is possibly TRBD1 (5 bases). V was cut by 3 bases and J by 2 bases, with 7 bases left in between. In germline, CDR1 is SGHNT, CDR2 YENEEA. The CDR3 has 13 amino acids. The CDR3 is CASSFDRQETQYF. The CDR3 DNA follows: TGTGCCAGCAGCTTCGACAGACAAGAGACCCAGTACTTC.

This chain connects TRBV9 to TRBJ2-7; possible D gene TRBD1, 7 bases. The V and J ends lost 4 bases and 6 bases respectively, with 17 bases between them. The CDR3 covers 14 residues. CDR1 and CDR2 (germline): SGDLS, YYNGEE. CDR3 in amino acids: CASSSRTGGAEQYF. CDR3 nucleotide sequence: TGTGCCAGCAGCAGCCGGACAGGAGGGGCCGAGCAGTACTTC.

This chain connects TRBV9 to TRBJ2-3; a weak D match, TRBD2 (5 bases). Germline CDR1 SGDLS, CDR2 YYNGEE. The V end was cut by 0 bases, the J end by 6 bases, with 5 bases between. This CDR3 has 12 amino acids. CDR3 in DNA: TGTGCCAGCAGCGTAGCGGGGGATACGCAGTATTTT. Its translation: CASSVAGDTQYF.

This chain uses TRBV3-1 (or the pseudogene TRBV3-2) with TRBJ1-3; D is possibly TRBD1 (6 bases). Germline CDR1 and CDR2: LGHDT and YNNKEL (reference sequence). The CDR3 runs 17 residues. Deletions cut 1 base from V and 0 bases from J, with 13 bases between. CDR3 bases: TGTGCCAGCAGCCAAGGGGGAACAGGGTACTCTGGAAACACCATATATTTT. Its protein product is CASSQGGTGYSGNTIYF.

This sequence joins TRBV5-1 and TRBJ1-6, with 11 bases lining up with TRBD1. Trimming removed 2 bases from V and 6 bases from J; junction bases left unmatched: 4. The CDR3 is 16 residues long. Germline loops: CDR1 SGHRS, CDR2 YFSETQ. CDR3 DNA: TGCGCCAGCAGCTTAGGACAGGGGGCTTCTAATTCACCCCTCCACTTT. This gives the protein CASSLGQGASNSPLHF.

The chain carries TRBV28 and TRBJ1-2, with D possibly matching TRBD1 (5 bases). CDR1 is MDHEN, CDR2 SYDVKM, per germline. Deletions cut 2 bases from V and 2 bases from J, with 12 bases between. The CDR3 extends over 15 amino acids. CDR3 in amino acids: CASSLGGKGNYGYTF. DNA for the CDR3: TGTGCCAGCAGTTTAGGGGGGAAGGGGAACTATGGCTACACCTTC.

The CDR3 DNA reads TGTGCCAGCAGCTTAATGGGACAGGGTAACTCAGAGACCCAGTACTTC. Translating gives CASSLMGQGNSETQYF. The chain employs TRBV7-3 and TRBJ2-5, with 9 bases aligning to TRBD1. This CDR3 spans 16 amino acids. V lost 1 base to trimming and J lost 4 bases; unmatched junction nucleotides: 7. In germline, CDR1 is SGHTA, CDR2 FQGTGA.

This sequence joins TRBV4-2 and TRBJ1-5; tentative D call: TRBD1 (6 bases). Germline loops: CDR1 LGHNA, CDR2 YNFKEQ. The CDR3 loop spans 17 amino acids. V was pared by 8 bases and J by 5 bases, with 25 bases between. As DNA, the CDR3 is TGTGCCAGCCCGCAGGGGTCGAGGGTTTCGACGGATCAGCCCCAGCATTTT. Translated: CASPQGSRVSTDQPQHF.

The chain uses TRBV6-4 and TRBJ2-3, with a weak D call TRBD2 (5 bases). Trimming removed 4 bases at V and 1 base at J, with 15 bases between. CDR1 and CDR2 (germline): MRHNA, SNTAGT. The CDR3 spans 16 residues. The CDR3 region has the DNA TGTGCCAGCAGTGCCACGAGGGCAGAAGGCACAGATACGCAGTATTTT. Protein: CASSATRAEGTDTQYF.

CDR3 in DNA: TGTGCCAGCAGCTTCGGTAGGGGCTCCACCTATGGCTACACCTTC. This sequence encodes CASSFGRGSTYGYTF. The chain employs TRBV13 and TRBJ1-2; D possibly corresponds to TRBD1 (5 bases). CDR1 and CDR2 (germline): PRHDT, FYEKMQ (reference sequence). The CDR3 length is 15 residues. V was clipped by 3 bases and J by 4 bases, with 15 bases between them.

This sequence joins TRBV10-3 and TRBJ1-3; TRBD1 matches 10 bases. The germline V gene encodes CDR1 ENHRY and CDR2 SYGVKD. The CDR3 loop spans 15 amino acids. V lost 11 bases and J lost 4; bases outside the gene matches: 11. CDR3 sequence reads: CAVPGTGEYGNTIYF. CDR3 coding DNA: TGTGCCGTTCCCGGGACAGGGGAGTACGGAAACACCATATATTTT.

This chain uses TRBV18 with TRBJ1-1; a weak D match, TRBD1 (5 bases). The length of the CDR3 is 16 residues. V was clipped by 1 base and J by 4 bases, with 16 bases between them. Germline assignment: CDR1 KGHSH and CDR2 LQKENI. CDR3 DNA sequence: TGTGCCAGCTCACCACAAGGACTACAGGTTGGCACTGAAGCTTTCTTT. Protein sequence: CASSPQGLQVGTEAFF.

The CDR3 loop reads CASSATGTGWLQPQHF. The DNA of the CDR3 is TGTGCCAGTAGTGCAACCGGGACAGGTTGGCTCCAGCCCCAGCATTTT. The V and J genes are TRBV19 and TRBJ1-5, with 8 positions matching TRBD1. CDR3 length: 16 amino acids. CDR1 LNHDA and CDR2 SQIVND come from the germline V gene (reference sequence). V dropped 5 bases and J dropped 7; count of bases not matched to a gene: 13.

This clone was observed a handful of times. The chain uses TRBV5-1 and TRBJ1-2, with TRBD1 matching over 8 bases. The CDR3 sequence is 14 residues long. J lost 7 bases, V lost 2 bases, and 7 bases had no gene match. Per germline, CDR1 SGHRS and CDR2 YFSETQ. The CDR3 spells CASSFGQGRGGYTF. Written as DNA, the CDR3 is TGCGCCAGCAGCTTTGGACAGGGCAGGGGTGGCTACACCTTC.